These T cell receptor beta chains were read from a single sample in a study of naive and memory T cell subsets. MiXCR, applied by TCRdb to the UMI-ligation and nested PCR reads, yields one record per CDR3 protein. Found here are some 150,000 distinct CDR3 sequences, approximately 17% of them singletons; the top ten hold about 0.14%. The sequenced sample consisted of naive CD4+ T cells from blood. These receptors originate from a human donor in good health. Both conserved end residues are trimmed from each CDR3.

J gene | V gene | CDR3 protein
TRBJ2-7 | TRBV20-1 | SARDARGKYEQY
TRBJ2-3 | TRBV5-1 | ASSTTGTQLDTQY
TRBJ1-1 | TRBV12-3/TRBV12-4 | ASSPRATLNTEAF
TRBJ2-1 | TRBV3-1 | ASSQLMESYNEQF
TRBJ1-2 | TRBV6-6 | ASSYLGQGGSYGYT
TRBJ2-5 | TRBV20-1 | SARVLTGGETQY
TRBJ2-7 | TRBV20-1 | SATYLGGGVSYEQY
TRBJ2-7 | TRBV6-2/TRBV6-3 | ASRTEQSYNYSYEQY
TRBJ2-5 | TRBV28 | ASSFRGLGYQETQY
TRBJ2-5 | TRBV24-1 | ATSDGGLGRETQY
TRBJ1-6 | TRBV19 | ASSRSADTHNSPLH